This entry concerns a single T cell receptor (beta chain). The entry originates in a study of radiotherapy plus CTLA-4 blockade in lung cancer. Turning to the study itself: An objective response was seen in roughly a sixth of patients, and disease control in roughly 28%.

TCRdb keeps only in-frame clones here, not all; method: immunoSEQ multiplex PCR. This table has 85,000 to 130,000 clones, more than 75% appearing once. This CDR3 is built from 14 residues. The ends were cut back, 2 bases at V and 5 bases at J, with 13 bases in the middle. The germline gives CDR1 LGHNA, CDR2 YNFKEQ. The chain has TRBV4-2 and TRBJ2-7, with D possibly being TRBD1 or TRBD2 (5 bases each). The sample here was peripheral blood, taken from a patient treated with radiotherapy plus ipilimumab. This receptor was identified in a human donor with non-small cell lung cancer that progressed on radiotherapy plus ipilimumab. Some clones in this sample may be carry-over from other donors' samples. CDR3 sequence reads: CASSQLGRGHEQYF. In DNA, the CDR3 is TGTGCCAGCAGCCAACTTGGACGGGGCCACGAGCAGTACTTC.